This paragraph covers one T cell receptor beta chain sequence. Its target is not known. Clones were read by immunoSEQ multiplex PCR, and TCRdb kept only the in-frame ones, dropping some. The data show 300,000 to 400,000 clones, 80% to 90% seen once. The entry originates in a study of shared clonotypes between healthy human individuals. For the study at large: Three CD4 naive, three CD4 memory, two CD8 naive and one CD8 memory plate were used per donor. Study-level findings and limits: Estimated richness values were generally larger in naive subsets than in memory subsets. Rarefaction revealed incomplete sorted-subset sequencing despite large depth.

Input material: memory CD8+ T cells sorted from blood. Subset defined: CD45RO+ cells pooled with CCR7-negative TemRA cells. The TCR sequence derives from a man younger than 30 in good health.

The chain's CDR3 is CASSSDRDNYEQYF. The CDR3 DNA reads TGTGCCAGCAGCTCGGACAGGGATAACTACGAGCAGTACTTC. The chain joins TRBV13 to TRBJ2-7, with TRBD1 identical over 8 bases. The CDR3 is made up of 14 amino acids. The germline V gene has CDR1 PRHDT and CDR2 FYEKMQ (reference sequence). Trimming took 4 bases from V and 3 from J; bases not matched to a gene: 5.